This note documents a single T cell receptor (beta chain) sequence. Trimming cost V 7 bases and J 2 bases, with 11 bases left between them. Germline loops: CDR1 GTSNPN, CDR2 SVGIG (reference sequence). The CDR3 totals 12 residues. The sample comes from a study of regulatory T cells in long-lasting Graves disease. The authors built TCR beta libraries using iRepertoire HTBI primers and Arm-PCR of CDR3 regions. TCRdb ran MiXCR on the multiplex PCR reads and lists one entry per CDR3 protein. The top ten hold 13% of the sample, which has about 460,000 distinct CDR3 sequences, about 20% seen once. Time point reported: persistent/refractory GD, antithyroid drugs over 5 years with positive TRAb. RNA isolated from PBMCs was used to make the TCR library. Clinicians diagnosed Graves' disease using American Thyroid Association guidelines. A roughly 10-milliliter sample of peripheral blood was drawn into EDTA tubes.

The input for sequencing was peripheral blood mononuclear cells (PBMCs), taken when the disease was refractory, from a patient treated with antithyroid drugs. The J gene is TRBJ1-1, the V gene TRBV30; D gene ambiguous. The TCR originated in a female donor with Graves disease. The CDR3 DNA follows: TGTGCCTCCTTCCACAGAAACACTGAAGCTTTCTTT. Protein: CASFHRNTEAFF.